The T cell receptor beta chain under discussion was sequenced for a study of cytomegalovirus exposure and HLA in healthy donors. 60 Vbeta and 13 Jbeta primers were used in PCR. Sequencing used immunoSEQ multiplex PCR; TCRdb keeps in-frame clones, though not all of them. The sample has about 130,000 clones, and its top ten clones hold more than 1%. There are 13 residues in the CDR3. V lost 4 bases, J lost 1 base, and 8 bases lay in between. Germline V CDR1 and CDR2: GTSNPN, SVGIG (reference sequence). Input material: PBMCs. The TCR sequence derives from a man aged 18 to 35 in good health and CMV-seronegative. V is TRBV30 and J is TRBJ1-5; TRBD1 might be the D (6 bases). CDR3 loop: CAWNDRSNQPQHF. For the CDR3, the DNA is TGTGCCTGGAACGACAGGAGCAATCAGCCCCAGCATTTT.